Listed below are T cell receptor beta chains from one sample, sequenced in a study of T cells in Graves' hyperthyroidism and ophthalmopathy. TCRdb called the multiplex PCR reads again in MiXCR, with one record for every CDR3 protein. The sample lists roughly 500,000 distinct CDR3 sequences, over 45% occurring once. Sample: peripheral blood or thyroid tissue (not recorded which). Receptors originate from an adult woman with Graves' disease, either hyperthyroidism or ophthalmopathy (not recorded which). Each CDR3 is given without its conserved first and last residue. Some rows mark clone size as missing; the rest say once, few, many or name a class of expanded clone.

clone_size: NA
j_call: TRBJ2-7
v_call: TRBV5-8
cdr3_aa: ASSLDWRRDPTYEQY

clone_size: NA
j_call: TRBJ1-4
v_call: TRBV5-6
cdr3_aa: ASSSTGNREKLF

clone_size: many
j_call: TRBJ1-1
v_call: TRBV20-1
cdr3_aa: SARTGTEAF

clone_size: many
j_call: TRBJ1-2
v_call: TRBV5-1
cdr3_aa: ASSFDSATYGYT

clone_size: NA
j_call: TRBJ1-3
v_call: TRBV7-8
cdr3_aa: ASSLPRQGAMGTIY

clone_size: many
j_call: TRBJ1-5
v_call: TRBV19
cdr3_aa: ASSTDLGQYYSNQPQH

clone_size: many
j_call: TRBJ2-7
v_call: TRBV4-1
cdr3_aa: ASSQRSNFPYEQY

clone_size: few
j_call: TRBJ2-3
v_call: TRBV29-1
cdr3_aa: SVEDLPGQAQY

clone_size: many
j_call: TRBJ2-2
v_call: TRBV20-1
cdr3_aa: SASGLAGGYAGELF

clone_size: many
j_call: TRBJ2-2
v_call: TRBV9
cdr3_aa: ASSEGLAINTGELF

clone_size: NA
j_call: TRBJ1-1
v_call: TRBV5-1
cdr3_aa: ASSLNSVSWNTEAF

clone_size: few
j_call: TRBJ2-7
v_call: TRBV29-1
cdr3_aa: SVVGGGEQY

clone_size: NA
j_call: TRBJ2-7
v_call: TRBV30
cdr3_aa: AWTIVGDEQY

clone_size: NA
j_call: TRBJ1-1
v_call: TRBV29-1
cdr3_aa: SVDLQSPKGTEAF

clone_size: NA
j_call: TRBJ2-5
v_call: TRBV2
cdr3_aa: ASTTGTFQETQY

clone_size: NA
j_call: TRBJ1-2
v_call: TRBV15
cdr3_aa: ATSRADSTYYGYT

clone_size: many
j_call: TRBJ1-1
v_call: TRBV28
cdr3_aa: ASSRNRDRGPAF

clone_size: few
j_call: TRBJ2-3
v_call: TRBV10-3
cdr3_aa: AIRPGLGNTDTQY

clone_size: NA
j_call: TRBJ2-6
v_call: TRBV7-2
cdr3_aa: ASSRPVGANVLT

clone_size: NA
j_call: TRBJ2-6
v_call: TRBV29-1
cdr3_aa: SVGAGANVLT

clone_size: once
j_call: TRBJ1-5
v_call: TRBV15
cdr3_aa: ATSRDRQSSNQPQH

clone_size: NA
j_call: TRBJ1-2
v_call: TRBV14
cdr3_aa: ASSPDTSGHT

clone_size: NA
j_call: TRBJ2-1
v_call: TRBV5-1
cdr3_aa: ASSLADQRYNEQF

clone_size: NA
j_call: TRBJ1-5
v_call: TRBV2
cdr3_aa: ASSDRLNDQPQH

clone_size: NA
j_call: TRBJ1-2
v_call: TRBV5-4
cdr3_aa: ASSSILGQGHGYT

clone_size: many
j_call: TRBJ1-4
v_call: TRBV7-8
cdr3_aa: ASSYPRTGYEKLF

clone_size: many
j_call: TRBJ1-6
v_call: TRBV5-6
cdr3_aa: ASRSAGEGYNSPLH

clone_size: many
j_call: TRBJ1-1
v_call: TRBV27
cdr3_aa: ASSSRTVNTEAF

clone_size: once
j_call: TRBJ1-4
v_call: TRBV12-3/TRBV12-4
cdr3_aa: ASSWTKGLFGEKLF

clone_size: few
j_call: TRBJ1-5
v_call: TRBV5-8
cdr3_aa: ASSRGHL

clone_size: once
j_call: TRBJ2-5
v_call: TRBV20-1
cdr3_aa: SARGMDQETQY

clone_size: many
j_call: TRBJ2-5
v_call: TRBV5-1
cdr3_aa: ASSSRTKETQY

clone_size: NA
j_call: TRBJ2-2
v_call: TRBV6-1
cdr3_aa: ASRDASRDTGELF

clone_size: NA
j_call: TRBJ1-2
v_call: TRBV4-1
cdr3_aa: ASSQGDHRGGGYT

clone_size: NA
j_call: TRBJ1-1
v_call: TRBV7-9
cdr3_aa: ASSQVEADPSF

clone_size: many
j_call: TRBJ2-7
v_call: TRBV7-9
cdr3_aa: ASSSRTLAAVTYEQY

clone_size: NA
j_call: TRBJ1-5
v_call: TRBV10-3
cdr3_aa: ASSPHDIDRGYQPQH

clone_size: NA
j_call: TRBJ1-2
v_call: TRBV15
cdr3_aa: ATSRDPVAGDGYT

clone_size: NA
j_call: TRBJ2-5
v_call: TRBV20-1
cdr3_aa: SARRQGETQY

clone_size: few
j_call: TRBJ2-7
v_call: TRBV5-1
cdr3_aa: ASSFGGGGRRSSYEQY

clone_size: once
j_call: TRBJ2-7
v_call: TRBV29-1
cdr3_aa: SVEGLWTGNEQY

clone_size: NA
j_call: TRBJ1-3
v_call: TRBV7-8
cdr3_aa: ASSSTRGFVGNTIY

clone_size: NA
j_call: TRBJ2-7
v_call: TRBV7-8
cdr3_aa: ASSKTRIAYEQY

clone_size: NA
j_call: TRBJ1-1
v_call: TRBV7-9
cdr3_aa: ASSVARGATWDTEAF

clone_size: NA
j_call: TRBJ2-6
v_call: TRBV19
cdr3_aa: ASSIVGPQAGANVLT

clone_size: NA
j_call: TRBJ1-5
v_call: TRBV9
cdr3_aa: ASSGGGTRGHEH

clone_size: once
j_call: TRBJ1-3
v_call: TRBV29-1
cdr3_aa: SVEDRGSSGNTIY

clone_size: NA
j_call: TRBJ2-7
v_call: TRBV9
cdr3_aa: ASSAFGTASYEQY

clone_size: few
j_call: TRBJ2-5
v_call: TRBV20-1
cdr3_aa: SVIEGRQETQY

clone_size: NA
j_call: TRBJ1-2
v_call: TRBV29-1
cdr3_aa: SVLGGPVTGYT

clone_size: few
j_call: TRBJ2-2
v_call: TRBV15
cdr3_aa: ATSIYRGTGELF

clone_size: NA
j_call: TRBJ1-5
v_call: TRBV7-8
cdr3_aa: ASSLAPGDSNQPQH

clone_size: NA
j_call: TRBJ2-7
v_call: TRBV4-2
cdr3_aa: ASSFSIGGEQY

clone_size: many
j_call: TRBJ1-2
v_call: TRBV27
cdr3_aa: ASKPTGGIGYT

clone_size: NA
j_call: TRBJ1-2
v_call: TRBV7-6
cdr3_aa: ASSLAGGGQGYT

clone_size: many
j_call: TRBJ1-1
v_call: TRBV7-9
cdr3_aa: ASSLGTMNTEAF

clone_size: NA
j_call: TRBJ1-1
v_call: TRBV29-1
cdr3_aa: SVDQGPNTEAF

clone_size: few
j_call: TRBJ1-1
v_call: TRBV20-1
cdr3_aa: SARDRLLEAF